This TCR beta chain originates from a study of blood T cell repertoires in COVID-19. Study-level background: Researchers got acute and convalescent COVID-19 samples from the United States, Italy and Spain.

Generated by immunoSEQ multiplex PCR, the TCRdb table keeps only in-frame clones and is missing some. The sample lists 110,000 or so clones, more than 80% seen once, with approximately 5% in the top ten. In Seattle, patients joined the study during active infection and were tracked longitudinally. CDR3 length: 17 residues. The V gene's germline CDR1 is LNHDA and CDR2 SQIVND (reference sequence). V shed 4 bases, J shed 4 bases, and the junction held 8 bases outside the gene matches. Sequencing input: peripheral blood. This receptor was obtained from a woman aged 60-75 years with COVID-19, enrolled during active disease. This sequence joins TRBV19 and TRBJ2-2; 11 bases agree with TRBD1. CDR3 loop: CASSKRGQGVVTGELFF. Here the CDR3 DNA reads TGTGCCAGTAGTAAACGGGGACAGGGGGTAGTCACCGGGGAGCTGTTTTTT.